The 10 T cell receptor beta chains given below trace back to one sample, sequenced in a study of CXCR3-negative and CXCR3-positive naive CD8 T cells. UMI labels and 5' RACE were used to prepare the TRB cDNA libraries. TCRdb reprocessed the 5' RACE reads, keeping one entry per CDR3 protein, no DNA. The sample table sets out fewer than 9,500 distinct CDR3 sequences. Sequenced: naive CXCR3- CD8+ T cells from blood. The subset denotes: CD45RO-CCR7+CD27+CD95- naive CD8+ T cells lacking CXCR3 (TNR3-). Every receptor here comes from a human donor in good health. Some clones in this sample may be carry-over from other donors' samples.

The chain employs TRBV15 and TRBJ1-1. CDR1 is LNHNV and CDR2 is YYDKDF in the germline V gene (reference sequence). This CDR3 contains 13 residues. The CDR3 region is CATSTNTNTEAFF.

V usage is TRBV6-5 and J usage is TRBJ2-2. The CDR3 sequence is 13 residues long. The germline gives CDR1 MNHEY, CDR2 SVGAGI. The CDR3 loop reads CASSYIAVGELFF.

CDR3 residues: CSVEDLDRSLRLNTEAFF. This chain joins TRBV29-1 and TRBJ1-1; TCRdb outputs TRBD1, but without DNA this stays unchecked. CDR3 length: 18 residues. The germline V gene encodes CDR1 SQVTM and CDR2 ANQGSEA.

The rearrangement uses TRBV5-4 and TRBJ2-7. This CDR3 is 11 amino acids long. Looked up from germline, CDR1 is SGHNT and CDR2 is YYREEE (reference sequence). CDR3 sequence reads: CASSSGGEQYF.

The J gene is TRBJ2-7, the V gene TRBV11-3; the TCRdb D gene call, TRBD1, has no DNA to confirm it. The CDR3 runs to 13 residues. CDR1 is SGHNT and CDR2 is YENEEA in the germline V gene. This CDR3 is CASSGTVSYEQYF.

This clonotype registers medium-sized by frequency. The chain is built from TRBV28 and TRBJ2-7. Germline V gene data show CDR1 as MDHEN and CDR2 as SYDVKM. The CDR3 has 15 residues. The CDR3 reads CASSLFVPRTYEQYF.

Considering frequency, this clonotype is medium-sized. V gene TRBV7-9 combines with J gene TRBJ1-5; TCRdb selects TRBD1, and the lack of DNA leaves this call unchecked. The germline V gene has CDR1 SEHNR and CDR2 FQNEAQ (reference sequence). The CDR3 sequence is 14 residues long. The CDR3 region is CASSIGQGNQPQHF. Looking up the rest from reference TRBV7-9 and TRBJ1-5 gives the full variable domain: DTGVSQNPRHKITKRGQNVTFRCDPISEHNRLYWYRQTLGQGPEFLTYFQNEAQLEKSRLLSDRFSAERPKGSFSTLEIQRTEQGDSAMYLCASSIGQGNQPQHFGDGTRLSIL.

The CDR3 protein is CASSSGLAGVNEQFF. The V call is TRBV7-2, the J call TRBJ2-1; there is no DNA to check the TCRdb D call of TRBD2. The CDR3 runs 15 residues. CDR1 SGHTA and CDR2 FQGNSA come from the germline V gene.

The rearrangement uses TRBV5-1 and TRBJ2-3; TCRdb picks TRBD2, but there is no DNA to check that call. The CDR3 extends over 15 amino acids. The germline CDR1 and CDR2 sequences are SGHRS and YFSETQ. The CDR3 region is CASSLLAGAPDTQYF.

The chain joins TRBV28 to TRBJ2-7; the D call of TRBD1 rests on TCRdb alone, since no DNA is present to check it. The germline gives CDR1 MDHEN, CDR2 SYDVKM. This CDR3 region has 14 residues. CDR3 region: CASSFDSGPGEQYF.